The 30 T cell receptor beta chains reported below all come from one sample, sequenced in a study of PD-1 blockade in classical Hodgkin lymphoma. Sequenced by immunoSEQ multiplex PCR; TCRdb stores in-frame clones only, minus some. The sample comprises tens of thousands of clones, 88% of which are singletons, and roughly 9.7% rests with the top ten. Every single patient, without exception, relapsed after autologous stem cell transplantation, and brentuximab vedotin exposure varied. Sequenced here: peripheral blood mononuclear cells (PBMCs), sampled at baseline. The receptors come from a human donor with classical Hodgkin lymphoma.

This chain links TRBV28 with TRBJ1-5, with 7 bases lining up with TRBD1. The CDR3 sequence is 17 residues long. CDR1 and CDR2 (germline): MDHEN, SYDVKM. V trimming: 2 bases; J trimming: 4 bases; junction bases outside the gene matches: 11. In DNA form, the CDR3 reads TGTGCCAGCAGTTTAGTTCCCTCCACAGGGGTGAATCAGCCCCAGCATTTT. Translation gives CASSLVPSTGVNQPQHF.

This chain connects TRBV2 to TRBJ1-2; D gene unclear. V lost 2 bases to trimming and J lost 5 bases, with 9 bases between them. CDR3 length: 13 amino acids. Germline CDR1 and CDR2: SNHLY and FYNNEI. CDR3 bases: TGTGCCAGCAGTGAATACACAGTTTATGGCTACACCTTC. Protein product: CASSEYTVYGYTF.

CDR3 coding DNA: TGTGCCAGCAGTGTGAAGGCGACTGGGGAGCAGTACTTC. This codes for CASSVKATGEQYF. V is TRBV25-1 and J is TRBJ2-7; D remains unclear. The V gene lost 4 bases and the J gene lost 7 bases, with 14 bases spanning the gap. CDR1 is MGHDK and CDR2 is SYGVNS in the germline V gene. The CDR3 has 13 amino acids.

The V and J genes are TRBV28 and TRBJ1-4, with 8 bases that match TRBD1. CDR1 and CDR2 (germline): MDHEN, SYDVKM. This CDR3 region has 16 residues. V was clipped by 1 base and J by 6 bases; unmatched bases: 7. The CDR3 loop is CASSLYQGARDEKLFF. The CDR3 DNA sequence: TGTGCCAGCAGTTTATACCAGGGGGCAAGGGATGAAAAACTGTTTTTT.

The rearrangement uses TRBV6-5 and TRBJ2-2; a possible D gene is TRBD2 (5 bases). The CDR3 is 15 residues long. Germline V gene data show CDR1 as MNHEY and CDR2 as SVGAGI. V lost 0 bases, J lost 6 bases, and 11 bases lay in between. The CDR3 spells CASSYSTGSAGELFF. The CDR3 nucleotides are TGTGCCAGCAGTTACTCGACGGGAAGCGCCGGGGAGCTGTTTTTT.

In its sample, this clone was seen once. The chain combines TRBV6-4 with TRBJ1-6; 8 nucleotides align to TRBD1. Germline V CDR1 and CDR2: MRHNA, SNTAGT. The CDR3 runs to 15 residues. Unmatched junction bases numbered 4, after V lost 0 bases and J lost 9 bases. In DNA, the CDR3 is TGTGCCAGCAGTGACTCGGCAGGGGGCAGTTCACCCCTCCACTTT. It specifies CASSDSAGGSSPLHF.

The chain recombines TRBV6-5 with TRBJ2-7; 12 bases line up with TRBD2. The CDR3 is 16 amino acids. CDR1 is MNHEY and CDR2 is SVGAGI in the germline V gene. The ends lost 1 base at V and 7 bases at J; junction bases unmatched: 8. DNA for the CDR3: TGTGCCAGCAGTTACTTTGCGACTAGCGGGAGAAAAGAGCAGTACTTC. Protein product: CASSYFATSGRKEQYF.

The gene calls are TRBV27 and TRBJ2-1; 11 bases are shared with TRBD1. The CDR3 has 13 residues. Germline CDR1 reads MNHEY; CDR2 reads SMNVEV (reference sequence). V shed 5 bases, J shed 6 bases, and the junction held 0 bases outside the gene matches. CDR3 protein: CASSGTGGNEQFF. In nucleotides, the CDR3 is TGTGCCAGCAGTGGGACAGGGGGCAATGAGCAGTTCTTC.

The rearrangement uses TRBV6-6 and TRBJ1-4; D not resolved. The CDR3 extends over 14 amino acids. The V end was cut by 0 bases, the J end by 7 bases, with 9 bases between. From germline, CDR1 is MNHNY and CDR2 SVGAGI (reference sequence). This CDR3 is CASSYSTRVEKLFF. CDR3 DNA: TGTGCCAGCAGTTACTCGACGAGAGTTGAAAAACTGTTTTTT.

CDR3 DNA sequence: TGTGCCAGCAATGAGGGGACCGGGGAGCTGTTTTTT. Protein: CASNEGTGELFF. The chain has TRBV7-3 and TRBJ2-2; D could derive from TRBD1 or TRBD2 (5 bases each). The CDR3 runs 12 residues. CDR1 is SGHTA and CDR2 is FQGTGA in the germline V gene. V lost 7 bases to trimming and J lost 5 bases, with 8 bases between them.

V gene TRBV2 combines with J gene TRBJ2-7; tentative D call: TRBD1 (6 bases). Germline V CDR1 and CDR2: SNHLY, FYNNEI. The CDR3 spans 14 residues. V was pared by 4 bases and J by 2 bases, with 12 bases between. CDR3 nucleotide sequence: TGTGCCAGCAGTGCAGGACAGCCGCCCTACGAGCAGTACTTC. Encoded protein: CASSAGQPPYEQYF. Supplemented by reference TRBV2 and TRBJ2-7, the full variable domain reads EPEVTQTPSHQVTQMGQEVILRCVPISNHLYFYWYRQILGQKVEFLVSFYNNEISEKSEIFDDQFSVERPDGSNFTLKIRSTKLEDSAMYFCASSAGQPPYEQYFGPGTRLTVT.

The chain employs TRBV5-1 and TRBJ2-7, with 15 nucleotides matching TRBD2. Germline-derived CDR1 and CDR2 are SGHRS and YFSETQ. Trimming cost V 4 bases and J 2 bases; bases outside gene matches: 10. The CDR3 has 18 residues. In DNA, the CDR3 is TGCGCCAGCAGCCCGCCCGGGACTAGCGGGAGGAGTACCTACGAGCAGTACTTC. The encoded protein is CASSPPGTSGRSTYEQYF. Full variable domain (outside the CDR3, taken from reference TRBV5-1 and TRBJ2-7): KAGVTQTPRYLIKTRGQQVTLSCSPISGHRSVSWYQQTPGQGLQFLFEYFSETQRNKGNFPGRFSGRQFSNSRSEMNVSTLELGDSALYLCASSPPGTSGRSTYEQYFGPGTRLTVT.

This chain joins TRBV4-1 and TRBJ2-7; 8 bases align to TRBD2. Germline CDR1 reads MGHRA; CDR2 reads YSYEKL. This CDR3 region has 17 residues. With 4 bases clipped from V and 3 bases from J, the junction kept 14 bases outside the gene matches. CDR3 DNA sequence: TGCGCCAGCAGCCTTATAACGATAGGGCGGGGGGACTACGAGCAGTACTTC. Protein sequence: CASSLITIGRGDYEQYF.

The chain combines TRBV7-6 with TRBJ2-1; D remains unclear. The CDR3 runs to 13 residues. V lost 4 bases and J 9 bases, leaving 13 bases between the germline ends. The germline CDR1 and CDR2 sequences are SGHVS and FNYEAQ. CDR3 in amino acids: CASSYQPHGEQFF. The CDR3 nucleotides are TGTGCCAGCAGCTACCAACCGCATGGTGAGCAGTTCTTC.

The chain uses TRBV19 and TRBJ2-7, with a possible D match to TRBD2 (5 bases). V was pared by 3 bases and J by 4 bases, with 16 bases between. The germline V gene encodes CDR1 LNHDA and CDR2 SQIVND (reference sequence). CDR3 length equals 15 residues. The CDR3 protein is CASSIYPSGKYEQYF. The CDR3 bases are TGTGCCAGTAGTATTTATCCCAGCGGAAAATACGAGCAGTACTTC.

The CDR3 bases are TGTGCCAGCAGAACAGGGGGTGCTGAAGCTTTCTTT. Translated, it gives CASRTGGAEAFF. The genes are TRBV7-2 and TRBJ1-1; 8 positions match TRBD1. J was trimmed by 6 bases and V by 6 bases; bases with no gene match: 3. The CDR3 contains 12 residues. Germline lookup yields CDR1 SGHTA and CDR2 FQGNSA.

The rearrangement links TRBV4-3 to TRBJ1-6, with TRBD1 matching over 7 bases. In germline, CDR1 is LGHNA, CDR2 YSLEER. The V gene end was trimmed by 3 bases and the J gene end by 1 base; junction bases not matched to a gene: 0. The CDR3 consists of 15 residues. The CDR3 protein is CASSQDRSYNSPLHF. CDR3 DNA: TGCGCCAGCAGCCAGGACAGGTCCTATAATTCACCCCTCCACTTT.

V gene TRBV27 combines with J gene TRBJ2-7; perhaps TRBD1 as D (6 bases). This CDR3 has 15 residues. Germline CDR1 and CDR2: MNHEY and SMNVEV (reference sequence). Between the trimmed V and J ends, which lost 6 bases and 2 bases, there was a span of 17 bases. DNA of the CDR3: TGTGCCAGCAGGTACCGGGACACACCCGCCTACGAGCAGTACTTC. Encoded protein: CASRYRDTPAYEQYF.

The gene calls are TRBV11-2 and TRBJ2-5; 9 bases fit TRBD1. J was trimmed by 4 bases and V by 1 base; bases with no gene match: 7. Per the germline V gene, CDR1 is SGHAT and CDR2 is FQNNGV. The CDR3 has 16 amino acids. The CDR3 nucleotides read TGTGCCAGCAGCTTAGGCACAGGGGGCGCAGTAGAGACCCAGTACTTC. Its protein is CASSLGTGGAVETQYF.

The chain recombines TRBV9 with TRBJ2-1, with D unclear. CDR3 length: 9 residues. Germline loops: CDR1 SGDLS, CDR2 YYNGEE. V lost 8 bases and J 13 bases, leaving 10 bases between the germline ends. The CDR3, as DNA: TGTGCCAGACGGCATTATCAGTTCTTC. It translates to CARRHYQFF. The full variable domain, completed using reference TRBV9 and TRBJ2-1, is DSGVTQTPKHLITATGQRVTLRCSPRSGDLSVYWYQQSLDQGLQFLIQYYNGEERAKGNILERFSAQQFPDLHSELNLSSLELGDSALYFCARRHYQFFGPGTRLTVL.

The chain uses TRBV7-3 and TRBJ2-7; a possible D gene is TRBD1 (7 bases). Per germline, CDR1 SGHTA and CDR2 FQGTGA. The V and J ends lost 5 bases and 0 bases respectively, with 14 bases between them. The CDR3 runs 15 residues. CDR3 DNA: TGTGCCAGCAGCCCCGGCGGGACAGCCTCCTACGAGCAGTACTTC. Translation gives CASSPGGTASYEQYF.

The CDR3 protein is CASSLALSDEQYF. CDR3 DNA sequence: TGCGCCAGCAGCTTGGCCCTTAGCGACGAGCAGTACTTC. This chain joins TRBV5-1 and TRBJ2-7, with a possible D match to TRBD2 (5 bases). Germline V gene lookup returns CDR1 SGHRS and CDR2 YFSETQ. V lost 0 bases to trimming and J lost 5 bases, with 9 bases between them. The CDR3 is made up of 13 amino acids.

The chain employs TRBV10-3 and TRBJ2-7; 11 positions agree with TRBD1. The CDR3 is made up of 15 amino acids. J was trimmed by 4 bases and V by 4 bases; bases with no gene match: 6. Germline-derived CDR1 and CDR2 are ENHRY and SYGVKD. The CDR3 loop reads CAISAPGQGAYEQYF. DNA of the CDR3: TGTGCCATCAGTGCCCCAGGACAGGGGGCGTACGAGCAGTACTTC.

The chain uses TRBV27 and TRBJ2-4; no clear D. This CDR3 region has 14 residues. From germline, CDR1 is MNHEY and CDR2 SMNVEV (reference sequence). V was shortened by 3 bases and J by 3 bases, with 9 bases between the two germline ends. The CDR3 DNA reads TGTGCCAGCAGTTTGGGCAGTGGCAAAAACATTCAGTACTTC. Residues: CASSLGSGKNIQYF.

The V gene is TRBV29-1, the J gene TRBJ2-1; 8 bases are a match to TRBD1. V trimming: 7 bases; J trimming: 4 bases; junction bases outside the gene matches: 9. Germline lookup yields CDR1 SQVTM and CDR2 ANQGSEA. The CDR3 covers 14 residues. CDR3 nucleotide sequence: TGCAGCGCCCGGGACAGGAGTCTATACAATGAGCAGTTCTTC. It specifies CSARDRSLYNEQFF.

In this sample, this clone turned up once. The gene calls are TRBV2 and TRBJ2-1, with 12 bases fitting TRBD1. Looked up from germline, CDR1 is SNHLY and CDR2 is FYNNEI. V lost 3 bases to trimming and J lost 9 bases; unmatched junction nucleotides: 12. The CDR3 consists of 17 residues. The CDR3 loop reads CASSDPGQGAFGGEQFF. CDR3 bases: TGTGCCAGCAGTGACCCGGGACAGGGGGCGTTCGGGGGTGAGCAGTTCTTC.

V gene TRBV19 combines with J gene TRBJ1-1, with a weak D call TRBD1 (5 bases). V was pared by 5 bases and J by 5 bases, with 18 bases between. Germline V gives CDR1 LNHDA, CDR2 SQIVND (reference sequence). The CDR3 covers 15 residues. The CDR3 protein is CASSLSRVGGTEAFF. DNA for the CDR3: TGTGCCAGTAGTCTATCTCGGGTGGGGGGTACTGAAGCTTTCTTT.

The CDR3, as DNA: TGCGCCAGCAGCTCCCAGTCGGTTGGTGAAAAACTGTTTTTT. Translating gives CASSSQSVGEKLFF. The chain couples TRBV5-1 to TRBJ1-4; the D is unclear. This CDR3 is built from 14 residues. The ends were cut back, 3 bases at V and 7 bases at J, with 13 bases in the middle. Germline loops: CDR1 SGHRS, CDR2 YFSETQ. The full variable domain, rest sourced from reference TRBV5-1 and TRBJ1-4, is KAGVTQTPRYLIKTRGQQVTLSCSPISGHRSVSWYQQTPGQGLQFLFEYFSETQRNKGNFPGRFSGRQFSNSRSEMNVSTLELGDSALYLCASSSQSVGEKLFFGSGTQLSVL.

This clone was counted a few times. V and J are TRBV7-8 and TRBJ2-3; possibly TRBD2 for D (6 bases). The CDR3 runs to 14 residues. V lost 5 bases and J lost 0, with 9 bases in between. Germline CDR1 reads SGHVS; CDR2 reads FQNEAQ. The DNA for the CDR3 is TGTGCCAGCAGCCGCGGGACTAGCACAGATACGCAGTATTTT. Its protein is CASSRGTSTDTQYF.

V usage is TRBV18 and J usage is TRBJ2-1, with 10 bases matching TRBD1. Germline assignment: CDR1 KGHSH and CDR2 LQKENI. The CDR3 is 15 residues long. After removal of 5 bases from V and 7 bases from J, the junction contained 8 bases not matched to a gene. CDR3 amino acids: CASSKGQGPPNEQFF. The CDR3 DNA is TGTGCCAGCTCAAAGGGACAGGGGCCACCTAATGAGCAGTTCTTC.